A single sample is the source of the 18 T cell receptor beta chains below, sequenced in a study of T cells in Graves' hyperthyroidism and ophthalmopathy. From RNA transcripts, TCR beta CDR3 regions were amplified. Primed by the HTBI set, a first-round RT-PCR was run on the TCR CDR3. TCRdb re-called the multiplex PCR reads with MiXCR, one entry per CDR3 protein. The sample carries roughly 170,000 distinct CDR3 sequences, over 15% recorded once. Sequencing was performed on blood. The source of these receptors is a woman between 45 and 65 years old with Graves' hyperthyroidism.

The CDR3 bases are TGCAGCGTTGTGCCCGGAGCTGGAAACACCATATATTTT. It specifies CSVVPGAGNTIYF. The gene calls are TRBV29-1 and TRBJ1-3; D is unresolved. The V gene's germline CDR1 is SQVTM and CDR2 ANQGSEA. V was pared by 4 bases and J by 2 bases, with 9 bases between. CDR3 length: 13 residues.

This clonotype was observed at least ten times. The chain has TRBV7-2 and TRBJ2-5, with 13 bases identical to TRBD2. Germline loops: CDR1 SGHTA, CDR2 FQGNSA. Trimming took 3 bases from V and 4 from J; bases not matched to a gene: 5. The CDR3 extends over 16 amino acids. CDR3 protein: CASSFDWTSGRETQYF. In DNA, the CDR3 is TGTGCCAGCAGCTTCGATTGGACTAGCGGGAGAGAGACCCAGTACTTC.

This clonotype was seen more than once but under ten times. A clone one base away is much larger, so this may be a read error. The conserved final phenylalanine or tryptophan is absent from the CDR3, which likely points to a read error. V usage is TRBV12-3 or TRBV12-4 and J usage is TRBJ1-2, with 9 bases matching TRBD1. Germline trimming cut 1 base from V and 5 bases from J; bases unmatched to any gene: 5. The CDR3 has 15 residues. The DNA for the CDR3 is TGTGCCAGCAGTTTAGTACAGGGGGCTGCGTATGGCTACACCCTC. This sequence encodes CASSLVQGAAYGYTL.

This clonotype has a count of ten or more. V and J are TRBV7-6 and TRBJ2-3; 8 bases are shared with TRBD2. The CDR3 contains 15 residues. Germline CDR1 reads SGHVS; CDR2 reads FNYEAQ. The trim removed 5 bases at V and 2 bases at J, leaving 6 bases unmatched. CDR3 coding DNA: TGTGCCAGCAGCCTCAGCGGGGGATACACAGATACGCAGTATTTT. Translating it yields CASSLSGGYTDTQYF.

There are many counts of this clonotype. V and J are TRBV7-9 and TRBJ1-4; D is undetermined. The CDR3 is made up of 14 amino acids. V lost 4 bases, J lost 8 bases, and 14 bases lay in between. The germline V gene encodes CDR1 SEHNR and CDR2 FQNEAQ (reference sequence). As DNA, the CDR3 is TGTGCCAGCAGCTCGGATGGCTTAAGAGAAAAACTGTTTTTT. Translating gives CASSSDGLREKLFF.

This clonotype has ten or more counts. J is TRBJ2-5 and V is TRBV11-2, with TRBD2 matching over 9 bases. V trimming: 4 bases; J trimming: 2 bases; junction bases outside the gene matches: 8. Germline loops: CDR1 SGHAT, CDR2 FQNNGV. This CDR3 spans 16 amino acids. As DNA, the CDR3 is TGTGCCAGCAGCTGGAGTAGCGGGGGTCCTCAAGAGACCCAGTACTTC. Amino acid sequence: CASSWSSGGPQETQYF.

This clonotype was seen repeatedly, ten times or more. The chain couples TRBV2 to TRBJ1-5, with a possible D match to TRBD1 (6 bases). The V gene lost 5 bases and the J gene lost 0 bases, with 11 bases spanning the gap. CDR3 length equals 15 residues. CDR1 is SNHLY and CDR2 is FYNNEI in the germline V gene. The CDR3 spells CASSTGQYSNQPQHF. The CDR3 nucleotides are TGTGCCAGCAGTACTGGACAGTATAGCAATCAGCCCCAGCATTTT.

There are many counts of this clonotype. The chain links TRBV28 to TRBJ2-5; tentatively, D is TRBD1 or TRBD2 (5 bases each). Germline V gene data show CDR1 as MDHEN and CDR2 as SYDVKM. The CDR3 contains 13 residues. Trimming removed 10 bases at V and 5 bases at J, with 17 bases between. This CDR3 is CAINRRGVETQYF. CDR3 nucleotides: TGTGCCATCAATAGGAGAGGGGTGGAGACCCAGTACTTC.

V is TRBV2 and J is TRBJ1-1; 9 bases map to TRBD1. This CDR3 has 15 amino acids. V lost 7 bases to trimming and J lost 0 bases; unmatched junction nucleotides: 6. Germline V CDR1 and CDR2: SNHLY, FYNNEI. The CDR3 protein is CASIGDRAVNTEAFF. In nucleotides, the CDR3 is TGTGCCAGCATAGGGGACAGGGCAGTGAACACTGAAGCTTTCTTT.

A note on this clonotype: A read error may explain this, as a much larger clone is one base away. This chain links TRBV5-6 with TRBJ1-1; the D is unclear. This CDR3 comprises 13 residues. Trimming took 3 bases from V and 0 from J, leaving 6 bases between them. Per the germline V gene, CDR1 is SGHDT and CDR2 is YYEEEE. The CDR3 spells CASSSQVNTEAFF. CDR3 coding DNA: TGTGCCAGCAGCTCCCAGGTGAACACTGAAGCTTTCTTT.

The J gene is TRBJ1-6, the V gene TRBV2, with D possibly matching TRBD1 (5 bases). From germline, CDR1 is SNHLY and CDR2 FYNNEI. The CDR3 extends over 15 amino acids. The V end was cut by 7 bases, the J end by 9 bases, with 19 bases between. The CDR3, as DNA: TGTGCCAGCAAGTCACGGCGGGGGTCTGGTTCACCCCTCCACTTT. This encodes CASKSRRGSGSPLHF.

This clonotype was recorded many times. The chain recombines TRBV6-2 or TRBV6-3 with TRBJ2-7; D gene uncertain. The CDR3 loop spans 14 amino acids. CDR1 is MNHEY and CDR2 is SVGEGT in the germline V gene. Trimming stripped 1 base from V and 4 bases from J, with 11 bases between. CDR3 bases: TGTGCCAGCAGTTACTGGGAAGGGCCTTACGAGCAGTACTTC. Amino acids: CASSYWEGPYEQYF.

Ten or more counts support this clonotype. The chain links TRBV5-4 to TRBJ2-7, with TRBD1 as a possible D gene (6 bases). V lost 4 bases, J lost 2 bases, and 13 bases lay in between. From germline, CDR1 is SGHNT and CDR2 YYREEE (reference sequence). This CDR3 is built from 14 residues. For the CDR3, the DNA is TGTGCCAGCAGCGACCAGGGGAAGGCCTACGAGCAGTACTTC. Translation: CASSDQGKAYEQYF.

This clonotype was seen repeatedly, ten times or more. DNA for the CDR3: TGTGCCAGTAGTACGGACAGGAGGACTGAAGCTTTCTTT. It specifies CASSTDRRTEAFF. The chain combines TRBV19 with TRBJ1-1, with 7 bases fitting TRBD1. Trimming cost V 4 bases and J 5 bases; bases outside gene matches: 4. Germline-derived CDR1 and CDR2 are LNHDA and SQIVND (reference sequence). The length of the CDR3 is 13 residues.

This clonotype has ten or more counts. This chain uses TRBV7-9 with TRBJ1-6, with 8 bases identical to TRBD1. CDR1 and CDR2 from the germline V gene are SEHNR and FQNEAQ (reference sequence). V shed 5 bases, J shed 7 bases, and the junction held 10 bases outside the gene matches. This CDR3 region has 16 residues. The DNA for the CDR3 is TGTGCCAGCAGCCCATTAGGGAGGGACAGGAATTCACCCCTCCACTTT. Residues: CASSPLGRDRNSPLHF.

In its sample, this clonotype was seen many times. This rearrangement joins TRBV11-2 to TRBJ1-1, with 8 bases that match TRBD1. The CDR3 is 16 amino acids. V lost 6 bases and J lost 1; bases outside the gene matches: 10. The germline V gene has CDR1 SGHAT and CDR2 FQNNGV. CDR3 DNA: TGTGCCAGCAGTCCCCCCACAGGGGGTCGGAACACTGAAGCTTTCTTT. Protein sequence: CASSPPTGGRNTEAFF.

This clonotype occurred many times. CDR3 protein: CASSLGETDTQYF. CDR3 bases: TGTGCCAGCAGCTTAGGAGAGACAGATACGCAGTATTTT. This rearrangement joins TRBV11-2 to TRBJ2-3; the D is unclear. This CDR3 spans 13 amino acids. V was shortened by 1 base and J by 3 bases, with 5 bases between the two germline ends. CDR1 and CDR2 (germline): SGHAT, FQNNGV.

This clonotype was picked up a small number of times. This chain joins TRBV4-2 and TRBJ1-1; D possibly corresponds to TRBD1 (6 bases). The CDR3 is made up of 14 amino acids. Germline V gene lookup returns CDR1 LGHNA and CDR2 YNFKEQ. V was clipped by 2 bases and J by 5 bases, with 12 bases between them. CDR3 bases: TGTGCCAGCAGCCAAAGGGGGGGGGTAACTGAAGCTTTCTTT. Amino acid sequence: CASSQRGGVTEAFF.